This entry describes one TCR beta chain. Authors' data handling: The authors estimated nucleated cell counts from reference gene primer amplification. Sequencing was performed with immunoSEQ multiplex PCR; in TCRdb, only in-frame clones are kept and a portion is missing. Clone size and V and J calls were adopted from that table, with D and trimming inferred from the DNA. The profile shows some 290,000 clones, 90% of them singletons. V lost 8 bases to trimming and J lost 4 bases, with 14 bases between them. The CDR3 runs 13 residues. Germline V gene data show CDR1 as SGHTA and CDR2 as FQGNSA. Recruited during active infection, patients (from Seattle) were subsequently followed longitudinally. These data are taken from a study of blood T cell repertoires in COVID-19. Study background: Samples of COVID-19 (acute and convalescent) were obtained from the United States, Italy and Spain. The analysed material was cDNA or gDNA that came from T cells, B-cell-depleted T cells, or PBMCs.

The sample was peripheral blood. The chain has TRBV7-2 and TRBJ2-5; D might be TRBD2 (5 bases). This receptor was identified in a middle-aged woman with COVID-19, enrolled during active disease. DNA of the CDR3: TGTGCCAGCGGATACAGACGGGGAGAGACCCAGTACTTC. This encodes CASGYRRGETQYF.